A single sample gave rise to the 21 T cell receptor beta chains below, sequenced in a study of Graves' ophthalmopathy and Graves' hyperthyroidism. RNA transcripts served as template for amplifying TCR beta CDR3 sequences. RT-PCR was first run with HTBI primers, then multiplex PCR in a second round. One entry per CDR3 protein results from TCRdb running MiXCR on the multiplex PCR reads. The table records tens of thousands of distinct CDR3 sequences, approximately 55% of them present only once. The sample taken for sequencing was peripheral blood. These receptors were taken from an adult woman with stable Graves' hyperthyroidism.

The V and J genes are TRBV11-2 and TRBJ2-2; no firm D call. Germline V CDR1 and CDR2: SGHAT, FQNNGV. The CDR3 sequence is 13 residues long. V lost 0 bases and J 8 bases, leaving 7 bases between the germline ends. DNA for the CDR3: TGTGCCAGCAGCTTAGAAGTTCGTGGGGAGCTGTTTTTT. Translating gives CASSLEVRGELFF.

At least ten counts were recorded for this clonotype. The chain couples TRBV10-1 to TRBJ1-5; D gene unclear. V dropped 4 bases and J dropped 7 bases, with 8 bases sitting between them. CDR1 is WNHNN and CDR2 is SYGVQD in the germline V gene (reference sequence). The CDR3 spans 12 residues. As DNA, the CDR3 is TGCGCCAGCAGTGGAACGGGGCAGCCCCAGCATTTT. Translating it yields CASSGTGQPQHF.

This chain joins TRBV2 and TRBJ2-5; D not resolved. The V gene's germline CDR1 is SNHLY and CDR2 FYNNEI. The CDR3 spans 12 residues. V was pared by 6 bases and J by 5 bases, with 10 bases between. CDR3 nucleotide sequence: TGTGCCAGCAGAGGACCCGGTGAGACCCAGTACTTC. The encoded protein is CASRGPGETQYF.

J is TRBJ2-2 and V is TRBV29-1; 7 bases are a match to TRBD1. The CDR3 contains 11 residues. J was trimmed by 7 bases and V by 6 bases; bases with no gene match: 2. Germline lookup yields CDR1 SQVTM and CDR2 ANQGSEA. This CDR3 is CSVDRVGELFF. The CDR3 region has the DNA TGCAGCGTCGACAGGGTCGGGGAGCTGTTTTTT.

V usage is TRBV7-8 and J usage is TRBJ2-5; 9 positions agree with TRBD2. The CDR3 is 17 amino acids. The trim removed 2 bases at V and 2 bases at J, leaving 9 bases unmatched. Germline assignment: CDR1 SGHVS and CDR2 FQNEAQ. This chain's CDR3 is CASSLRGPSGAQETQYF. DNA for the CDR3: TGTGCCAGCAGCTTAAGAGGCCCTAGCGGGGCACAAGAGACCCAGTACTTC.

This chain uses TRBV9 with TRBJ2-5; 11 positions agree with TRBD1. The V segment lost 4 bases and the J segment 4 bases; nucleotides outside the gene matches: 6. This CDR3 spans 15 amino acids. The germline CDR1 and CDR2 sequences are SGDLS and YYNGEE. The CDR3 region is CASSTRTGGGETQYF. The CDR3 nucleotides read TGTGCCAGCAGCACTCGGACAGGGGGCGGAGAGACCCAGTACTTC.

The sample holds many counts of this clonotype. CDR3 loop: CASSELGPWADTQYF. In DNA, the CDR3 is TGTGCCAGCAGTGAATTGGGACCATGGGCAGATACGCAGTATTTT. The V and J genes are TRBV2 and TRBJ2-3; D is perhaps TRBD1 or TRBD2 (5 bases each). Germline lookup yields CDR1 SNHLY and CDR2 FYNNEI. The V end was cut by 2 bases, the J end by 4 bases, with 13 bases between. The CDR3 is made up of 15 amino acids.

The rearrangement links TRBV11-2 to TRBJ1-1; maybe TRBD1 (6 bases). CDR3 length: 13 amino acids. Trimming removed 7 bases from V and 3 bases from J, with 12 bases in between. CDR1 and CDR2 from the germline V gene are SGHAT and FQNNGV. As DNA, the CDR3 is TGTGCCAGCACAAGGGGGGGCTACACTGAAGCTTTCTTT. It encodes CASTRGGYTEAFF. Complete variable domain (other parts from reference TRBV11-2 and TRBJ1-1): EAGVAQSPRYKIIEKRQSVAFWCNPISGHATLYWYQQILGQGPKLLIQFQNNGVVDDSQLPKDRFSAERLKGVDSTLKIQPAKLEDSAVYLCASTRGGYTEAFFGQGTRLTVV.

In this sample, this clonotype turned up many times. V usage is TRBV9 and J usage is TRBJ2-7, with TRBD1 identical over 8 bases. This CDR3 comprises 19 residues. Trimming cost V 3 bases and J 0 bases; bases outside gene matches: 17. Germline V CDR1 and CDR2: SGDLS, YYNGEE. Here the CDR3 DNA reads TGTGCCAGCAGCGGCCTAGGGGGGACAGGAACAAAGAGCTCCTACGAGCAGTACTTC. Translation gives CASSGLGGTGTKSSYEQYF.

V usage is TRBV19 and J usage is TRBJ2-1; D is perhaps TRBD1 (5 bases). Germline assignment: CDR1 LNHDA and CDR2 SQIVND (reference sequence). This CDR3 is built from 14 residues. V dropped 5 bases and J dropped 0 bases, with 8 bases sitting between them. The CDR3 DNA sequence: TGTGCCAGTAGTCCAGGGAACTCCTACAATGAGCAGTTCTTC. This sequence encodes CASSPGNSYNEQFF.

This clonotype was seen repeatedly, ten times or more. The chain uses TRBV29-1 and TRBJ2-5; TRBD2 is a possible D gene (7 bases). With 5 bases removed from V and 2 bases from J, the gap between germline ends came to 15 bases. Germline V gene data show CDR1 as SQVTM and CDR2 as ANQGSEA. The CDR3 contains 14 residues. CDR3: CSVLRGGGQETQYF. The CDR3 DNA reads as TGCAGCGTTCTTAGGGGGGGAGGGCAAGAGACCCAGTACTTC.

This clonotype occurred many times. The chain has TRBV6-5 and TRBJ2-6; the D is unclear. The CDR3 loop spans 15 amino acids. Looked up from germline, CDR1 is MNHEY and CDR2 is SVGAGI. Trimming pared 6 bases from V and 0 bases from J, leaving 9 bases between. The CDR3 here is CASSPKVSGANVLTF. The CDR3 nucleotides are TGTGCCAGCAGCCCGAAGGTCTCTGGGGCCAACGTCCTGACTTTC.

Of note for this clonotype: The junction and the germline gene differ at one end; a read error may be behind it. This chain connects TRBV10-3 to TRBJ1-1; unclear D gene. The CDR3 contains 13 residues. Germline values: CDR1 ENHRY, CDR2 SYGVKD. The CDR3 sequence is CAISGVNFNTEAF. The CDR3 DNA follows: TGTGCCATCAGCGGTGTGAACTTCAACACTGAAGCTTTT.

This clonotype was detected ten times or more. The J gene is TRBJ1-2, the V gene TRBV20-1, with D unclear. Per germline, CDR1 DFQATT and CDR2 SNEGSKA (reference sequence). Trimming left V 3 bases short and J 2 bases short, with 10 bases between. There are 13 residues in the CDR3. CDR3 DNA: TGCAGTGCTAGCAGGACGGGAAACTATGGCTACACCTTC. It translates to CSASRTGNYGYTF.

Comments on this clonotype: Because the CDR3 is missing its conserved closing phenylalanine or tryptophan, this is likely a read error. It is unclear where the CDR3 begins or ends on the DNA, so no DNA is shown, and the CDR3 is as TCRdb lists it. The chain uses TRBV2 and TRBJ2-7; the table names TRBD2, a call not compared with the DNA. The CDR3 adds up to 9 amino acids, both ends counted. Germline assignment: CDR1 SNHLY and CDR2 FYNNEI. CDR3 protein: CASSEGLAG.

As for this clonotype: Here the CDR3 omits its conserved ending phenylalanine or tryptophan, so a read error is the likely source. It is unclear where the CDR3 begins or ends on the DNA, so no DNA is shown, and the CDR3 is as TCRdb lists it. This chain connects TRBV10-3 to TRBJ1-1; the table names TRBD1, a call not compared with the DNA. With termini counted, the CDR3 has 10 amino acids. Germline-derived CDR1 and CDR2 are ENHRY and SYGVKD. The CDR3 protein is CAISGTALLS.

The chain recombines TRBV20-1 with TRBJ2-7, with a weak D call TRBD2 (5 bases). Germline CDR1 is DFQATT and CDR2 is SNEGSKA (reference sequence). V was cut by 3 bases and J by 0 bases, with 9 bases left in between. CDR3 size: 13 residues. The CDR3 spells CSARRRSSYEQYF. The CDR3 DNA reads TGCAGTGCTAGGAGGAGGAGCTCCTACGAGCAGTACTTC.

This chain connects TRBV20-1 to TRBJ2-3; TRBD2 agrees at 13 bases. Per the germline V gene, CDR1 is DFQATT and CDR2 is SNEGSKA (reference sequence). The CDR3 covers 18 residues. V shed 1 base and J 6 bases; nucleotides not matched to a gene: 13. The CDR3 here is CSARGHRGLAGVSDTQYF. As DNA, the CDR3 is TGCAGTGCTAGAGGTCACCGCGGACTAGCGGGAGTCTCGGATACGCAGTATTTT.

The genes are TRBV20-1 and TRBJ2-6, with 14 nucleotides matching TRBD2. Germline CDR1 is DFQATT and CDR2 is SNEGSKA (reference sequence). The CDR3 runs 18 residues. Trimming removed 4 bases from V and 4 bases from J; junction bases left unmatched: 9. CDR3 region: CSATGTSGSRLGANVLTF. Here the CDR3 DNA reads TGCAGTGCTACCGGGACTAGCGGGAGTCGCTTAGGGGCCAACGTCCTGACTTTC.

This clonotype has a count of ten or more. The chain combines TRBV11-3 with TRBJ2-3; 7 bases align to TRBD1. Germline CDR1 SGHNT, CDR2 YENEEA. The CDR3 has 17 amino acids. J gave up 5 bases and V 3 bases, and 14 bases lay outside the gene matches. Written as DNA, the CDR3 is TGTGCCAGCAGCTTCCCCAACAGGGGCCCCGGAAAAGATACGCAGTATTTT. It encodes CASSFPNRGPGKDTQYF.

The chain combines TRBV24-1 with TRBJ1-2; perhaps TRBD1 as D (5 bases). V was cut by 4 bases and J by 4 bases, with 15 bases left in between. The germline CDR1 and CDR2 sequences are KGHDR and SFDVKD. The CDR3 has 15 amino acids. The CDR3 loop reads CATSEVGAGSYGYTF. As DNA, the CDR3 is TGTGCCACCAGTGAGGTAGGGGCAGGGAGCTATGGCTACACCTTC.